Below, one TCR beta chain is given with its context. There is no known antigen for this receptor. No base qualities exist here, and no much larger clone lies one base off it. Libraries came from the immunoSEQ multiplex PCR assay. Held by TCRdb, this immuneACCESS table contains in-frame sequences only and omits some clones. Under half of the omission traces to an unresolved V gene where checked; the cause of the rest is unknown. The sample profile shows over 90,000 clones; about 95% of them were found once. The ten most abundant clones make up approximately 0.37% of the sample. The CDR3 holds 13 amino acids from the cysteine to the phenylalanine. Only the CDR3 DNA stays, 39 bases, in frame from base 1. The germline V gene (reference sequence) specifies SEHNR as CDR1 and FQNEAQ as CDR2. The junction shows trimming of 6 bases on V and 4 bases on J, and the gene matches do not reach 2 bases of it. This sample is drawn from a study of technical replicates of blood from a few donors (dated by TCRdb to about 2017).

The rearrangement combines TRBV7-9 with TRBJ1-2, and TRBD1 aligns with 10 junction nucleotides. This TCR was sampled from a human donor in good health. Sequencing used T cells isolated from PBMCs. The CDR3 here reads CASSWDRGYGYTF. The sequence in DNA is TGTGCCAGCAGTTGGGACAGGGGCTATGGCTACACCTTC.